The subject of this entry is one T cell receptor (beta chain). It has no known antigen specificity. No base quality values were provided; no much bigger clone lies one nucleotide off. These data come from a study of OX40 agonist ivuxolimab in advanced cancers. A note on the overall study: Ivuxolimab was a fully human IgG2 agonistic monoclonal antibody targeting the costimulatory receptor OX40 (CD134). Partial responses were achieved by three dose-escalation patients, of whom one had hepatocellular carcinoma and two had cutaneous melanoma. Peripheral TCRbeta sequencing was intended to test whether TCR sequence diversity was altered and clonal T-cell expansion was caused by ivuxolimab. Among the approximately 54 dose-escalation patients, roughly 20 had hepatocellular carcinoma, 15 melanoma, 9 renal cell carcinoma and 9 head and neck cancer. Intravenous ivuxolimab was administered to patients every 2 weeks at six dose levels: 0.01, 0.1, 0.3, 1.5, 3 and 10 mg/kg. Prior anti-PD-1, anti-PD-L1 or anti-CTLA-4 therapy was permitted, and about 40% of dose-escalation patients had received checkpoint inhibitors. The monotherapy dose-escalation portion (N of about 49 patients) of the phase I ivuxolimab trial is reported in the paper. The dose-escalation cohort was 82.7% male with a mean age of approximately 60 years, ranging from roughly 23 to 90.

Genomic DNA was extracted from sorted cells for sequencing of the TCRbeta CDR3 region. The immunoSEQ Assay was used for sequencing of TCRbeta CDR3 regions. TCRdb limited this immuneACCESS table to in-frame rearrangements with V and J called. A share of clones is missing; checked studies link under half to unresolved V genes, and the rest is unexplained. The sample contains roughly 87,000 clones, roughly 91% of them found a single time. Together, the top ten hold 0.71% of the sample. The germline V gene provides CDR1 SGHAT and CDR2 FQNNGV. The CDR3 contains 18 residues, cysteine and phenylalanine counted. The CDR3 DNA has 54 bases and is translated from base 1. Compared with germline, V lacks 1 base and J lacks 5 bases; bases without a gene match: 12. Summary of the overall study and its limitations: After ivuxolimab, CD8+ T cells had more expanded clones than CD4+ T cells on average. Low levels of normalized T-cell clonal expansion were also seen in some patients who did not respond. At doses of 0.1 to 3.0 mg/kg, clonal expansion of both CD4+ and CD8+ blood T cells was observed from baseline to week 6. Which antigens the clonally expanded peripheral T cells were specific for was not determined. Partial responders in the 0.1-3.0 mg/kg groups had among the lowest normalized peripheral clonal expansion, especially among CD8+ T cells.

Patients with autoimmune disease history or receiving systemic immunosuppression were excluded from the trial. Peripheral blood for TCR sequencing was drawn from every dose cohort at baseline, at cycle 4 day 1 and at cycle 7 day 1. The samples were drawn from a first-in-human, open-label, multicenter phase I dose-escalation trial of ivuxolimab. Adults with locally advanced or metastatic melanoma, renal cell carcinoma, hepatocellular carcinoma or head and neck squamous cell carcinoma were enrolled in the trial. Before TCR sequencing, CD4+ and CD8+ T cells were separately sorted from peripheral blood.

Material: CD4+ or CD8+ T cells sorted from blood, obtained in a trial of the OX40 agonist ivuxolimab. The rearranged chain carries TRBV11-2 and TRBJ1-4, with 8 middle bases fitting TRBD1. The TCR sequence derives from an adult with an advanced solid tumor such as melanoma, head and neck, liver or kidney cancer. The CDR3 amino acid sequence is: CASSLVPARDRINEKLFF. The bases are TGTGCCAGCAGCTTAGTTCCCGCCCGGGACAGGATAAATGAAAAACTGTTTTTT.